Sequencing of this T cell receptor (beta chain) was carried out in a study of T cell repertoires in cytomegalovirus infection. Study background: Public TCR beta signatures provided an indication of both CMV infection and a matching HLA type.

The CDR3 totals 11 residues. V was pared by 3 bases and J by 10 bases, with 9 bases between. Germline assignment: CDR1 LNHNV and CDR2 YYDKDF (reference sequence). TCRdb re-called the reads with MiXCR, one entry per CDR3 protein. The repertoire consists of about 360,000 distinct CDR3 sequences, with approximately 35% occurring once and the leading ten covering about 14%. Concerning this clonotype itself: Its matching antigen is unknown.

Study findings and constraints: HLA-C-restricted CMV clonotypes gave the most frequent clonotype in two of eight donors. Individuals carrying CMV plus the relevant HLA were identified by cumulative frequency of public TCR beta families.

The V and J genes are TRBV15 and TRBJ1-1; no clear D. The sample in question was cultured PBMCs, obtained from culture after CMV antigen stimulation. The TCR originated in a human donor in good health (CMV status not recorded). Some clones in this sample may be carry-over from other donors' samples. CDR3 sequence reads: CATSSRETAFF. The CDR3 coding sequence is TGTGCCACCAGCAGTCGGGAGACAGCTTTCTTT.